This paragraph reports one TCR beta chain. The record originates from a study of T cells in Graves' hyperthyroidism and ophthalmopathy. On the study more broadly: Peripheral blood samples were taken at initial diagnosis, prior to any treatment.

Germline assignment: CDR1 SEHNR and CDR2 FQNEAQ (reference sequence). Trimming removed 6 bases from V and 6 bases from J; junction bases left unmatched: 15. The CDR3 spans 16 residues. Reasons for excluding patients were uncontrolled infection, other autoimmune disease, pregnancy or lactation. TCR beta CDR3 region amplification was performed from RNA transcripts. HTBI primers were employed in a first-round RT-PCR of the TCR CDR3. TCRdb re-derived calls from the multiplex PCR reads in MiXCR, one entry per CDR3 protein. The sample consists of hundreds of thousands of distinct CDR3 sequences, around 39% of them appearing once.

Source material: blood. The sequence was collected from a man younger than 35 with Graves' hyperthyroidism. This chain connects TRBV7-9 to TRBJ2-7, with 9 bases fitting TRBD2. CDR3 DNA: TGTGCCAGCAGTCCCGCAGGTGGCGGGAGGGCAGGCGAGCAGTACTTC. Protein: CASSPAGGGRAGEQYF.